The 22 T cell receptor beta chains reported below all come from one sample, sequenced in a study of blood T cell repertoires in COVID-19. Profiling relied on immunoSEQ multiplex PCR, and the TCRdb table lists in-frame clones only, not all of them. The sample lists 110,000 to 150,000 clones; roughly 90% were seen once. The sample comprised peripheral blood. These receptors came from a man aged 65 to 85 with acute or convalescent COVID-19.

The V and J genes are TRBV19 and TRBJ1-1, with a weak D call TRBD1 (6 bases). CDR1 is LNHDA, CDR2 SQIVND, per germline (reference sequence). The V gene lost 9 bases and the J gene lost 4 bases, with 15 bases spanning the gap. This CDR3 contains 13 residues. The CDR3, as DNA: TGTGCCAGCAACGGAGGGGGGGTCACTGAAGCTTTCTTT. It yields the protein CASNGGGVTEAFF.

The CDR3 nucleotides read TGTGCCAGAAGCATCCAGGCCCGGAACCTTTACACTGAAGCTTTCTTT. This codes for CARSIQARNLYTEAFF. The rearrangement joins TRBV5-3 to TRBJ1-1, with D unclear. TRBV5-3 is classed as an ORF, of uncertain function. V was cut by 4 bases and J by 3 bases, with 19 bases left in between. This CDR3 comprises 16 residues.

The chain has TRBV10-1 and TRBJ2-7; D is ambiguous. Trimming shortened V by 0 bases and J by 2 bases, and 8 bases separated the two germline ends. Germline V gives CDR1 WNHNN, CDR2 SYGVQD (reference sequence). CDR3 length: 14 amino acids. Here the CDR3 reads CASSESGPPYEQYF. For the CDR3, the DNA is TGCGCCAGCAGTGAGTCTGGGCCTCCCTACGAGCAGTACTTC.

This sequence joins TRBV19 and TRBJ2-1, with 8 bases identical to TRBD2. There are 16 residues in the CDR3. Unmatched junction bases numbered 15, after V lost 5 bases and J lost 9 bases. Germline V gene sequence: CDR1 LNHDA, CDR2 SQIVND (reference sequence). For the CDR3, the DNA is TGTGCCAGTAGTTTTAAAGCGGGGGTCCCTTCGGGTGAGCAGTTCTTC. Translated, it gives CASSFKAGVPSGEQFF.

The chain carries TRBV25-1 and TRBJ2-2, with 10 bases aligning to TRBD1. CDR3 length equals 15 residues. Germline V lookup: CDR1 MGHDK, CDR2 SYGVNS. The trim removed 7 bases at V and 6 bases at J, leaving 8 bases unmatched. For the CDR3, the DNA is TGTGCCAGCAACCCTCGACAGGGGGCGCCCGGGGAGCTGTTTTTT. This sequence encodes CASNPRQGAPGELFF.

The genes are TRBV3-1 (or the pseudogene TRBV3-2) and TRBJ2-5; possibly TRBD2 for D (6 bases). The CDR3 has 15 amino acids. Germline-derived CDR1 and CDR2 are LGHDT and YNNKEL (reference sequence). Trimming took off 0 bases at V and 5 bases at J, with 13 bases between the two ends. Here the CDR3 DNA reads TGTGCCAGCAGCCAAGATTACGGGGGAACGGAGACCCAGTACTTC. Residues: CASSQDYGGTETQYF.

The chain has TRBV28 and TRBJ1-5, with D tentatively TRBD1 (6 bases). The CDR3 loop spans 17 amino acids. Germline CDR1 and CDR2: MDHEN and SYDVKM. V was pared by 3 bases and J by 6 bases, with 21 bases between. The CDR3 DNA is TGTGCCAGCAGTTTTTTTGAGGGGGTGGACCTCCGTCAGCCCCAGCATTTT. Protein: CASSFFEGVDLRQPQHF.

This chain joins TRBV6-5 and TRBJ2-7; TRBD1 aligns across 12 bases. There are 15 residues in the CDR3. CDR1 is MNHEY, CDR2 SVGAGI, per germline. The junction had 9 bases not matched to a gene; V was cut back by 6 bases and J by 6 bases. This CDR3 is CASSHGTGGSGEQYF. In nucleotides, the CDR3 is TGTGCCAGCAGCCACGGGACAGGGGGCTCGGGCGAGCAGTACTTC.

The V gene is TRBV11-2, the J gene TRBJ2-7, with 8 bases aligning to TRBD1. There are 14 residues in the CDR3. V was clipped by 3 bases and J by 3 bases; unmatched bases: 4. The germline CDR1 and CDR2 sequences are SGHAT and FQNNGV. CDR3 sequence reads: CASSFGGQVYEQYF. CDR3 bases: TGTGCCAGCAGCTTTGGGGGACAGGTCTACGAGCAGTACTTC.

This chain uses TRBV27 with TRBJ1-2; no clear D gene. The CDR3 spans 14 residues. Trimming pared 2 bases from V and 6 bases from J, leaving 13 bases between. Germline assignment: CDR1 MNHEY and CDR2 SMNVEV (reference sequence). Here the CDR3 DNA reads TGTGCCAGCAGTTTACTTCCTCTCCCCCATGGCTACACCTTC. It specifies CASSLLPLPHGYTF.

The J gene is TRBJ2-7, the V gene TRBV27, with a weak D call TRBD1 (5 bases). Germline V gene sequence: CDR1 MNHEY, CDR2 SMNVEV (reference sequence). The CDR3 extends over 13 amino acids. V gave up 4 bases and J gave up 1 base, with 8 bases separating them. The CDR3 sequence is CASSWQGSYEQYF. The CDR3 coding sequence is TGTGCCAGCAGTTGGCAGGGATCCTACGAGCAGTACTTC.

The chain recombines TRBV19 with TRBJ2-1; possible D gene TRBD2, 7 bases. The CDR3 length is 16 residues. CDR1 LNHDA and CDR2 SQIVND come from the germline V gene (reference sequence). Trimming left V 4 bases short and J 8 bases short, with 21 bases between. The CDR3 DNA reads TGTGCCAGTAGTACCAGAGTAGGGGGGGTGAGGGATGAGCAGTTCTTC. Protein: CASSTRVGGVRDEQFF.

The V call is TRBV19, the J call TRBJ1-5; 7 bases line up with TRBD1. This CDR3 has 14 residues. Per the germline V gene, CDR1 is LNHDA and CDR2 is SQIVND (reference sequence). With V trimmed by 6 bases and J by 3 bases, 5 bases remained unmatched. CDR3 in amino acids: CASSRQGSNQPQHF. The CDR3 bases are TGTGCCAGTAGCCGACAGGGCTCCAATCAGCCCCAGCATTTT.

This clone has just a few counts. The chain is built from TRBV6-6 and TRBJ1-6; D may be TRBD1 (6 bases). Trimming removed 0 bases at V and 10 bases at J, with 13 bases between. Germline V gene data show CDR1 as MNHNY and CDR2 as SVGAGI (reference sequence). The CDR3 runs to 15 residues. CDR3 DNA: TGTGCCAGCAGTTACTCGCAGGGGATGGACTCACCCCTCCACTTT. Translation: CASSYSQGMDSPLHF.

In this sample, this clone turned up once. The CDR3 reads CASPFRGRVLLHSNQPQHF. CDR3 nucleotide sequence: TGTGCCAGCCCTTTCCGTGGGAGGGTTCTTCTTCATAGCAATCAGCCCCAGCATTTT. The rearrangement joins TRBV27 to TRBJ1-5; D gene uncertain. CDR1 and CDR2 (germline): MNHEY, SMNVEV (reference sequence). The CDR3 loop spans 19 amino acids. With 8 bases removed from V and 0 bases from J, the gap between germline ends came to 26 bases.

The rearrangement uses TRBV2 and TRBJ1-5; tentatively, D is TRBD1 (6 bases). V was trimmed by 7 bases and J by 3 bases, leaving 13 bases between them. The CDR3 loop spans 14 amino acids. CDR1 is SNHLY, CDR2 FYNNEI, per germline. CDR3 sequence (DNA): TGTGCCAGCACTTCAGGGGAATTCAATCAGCCCCAGCATTTT. Its translation is CASTSGEFNQPQHF.

V is TRBV7-2 and J is TRBJ1-1, with D hard to call. Trimming took off 5 bases at V and 8 bases at J, with 15 bases between the two ends. This CDR3 spans 13 amino acids. Germline V gene lookup returns CDR1 SGHTA and CDR2 FQGNSA. The CDR3 loop reads CASSARPGGEAFF. The CDR3 DNA reads as TGTGCCAGCAGCGCCCGACCGGGAGGGGAAGCTTTCTTT.

The V gene is TRBV20-1, the J gene TRBJ2-7; 9 nucleotides match TRBD2. The germline gives CDR1 DFQATT, CDR2 SNEGSKA (reference sequence). CDR3 length: 15 amino acids. The junction had 7 bases not matched to a gene; V was cut back by 3 bases and J by 1 base. CDR3 nucleotide sequence: TGCAGTGCTAGTCAGCCTAGCGGGGCTTCCTACGAGCAGTACTTC. This translates into CSASQPSGASYEQYF.

This clone appeared a single time. V is TRBV7-2 and J is TRBJ1-2, with TRBD1 matching over 7 bases. V shed 3 bases, J shed 0 bases, and the junction held 7 bases outside the gene matches. Germline V gene lookup returns CDR1 SGHTA and CDR2 FQGNSA. The CDR3 length is 16 residues. The CDR3 DNA reads as TGTGCCAGCAGCTTTTCGACAGGGCCCACTAACTATGGCTACACCTTC. It encodes CASSFSTGPTNYGYTF.

This chain joins TRBV7-9 and TRBJ1-1, with 7 positions matching TRBD1. Germline lookup yields CDR1 SEHNR and CDR2 FQNEAQ (reference sequence). The CDR3 spans 14 residues. Losses at the gene ends were 4 bases for V and 2 bases for J; bases not matched to a gene: 4. This chain's CDR3 is CASSSTGLNTEAFF. DNA of the CDR3: TGTGCCAGCAGCTCGACAGGGCTCAACACTGAAGCTTTCTTT. Full variable domain (remainder filled in from reference TRBV7-9 and TRBJ1-1): DTGVSQNPRHKITKRGQNVTFRCDPISEHNRLYWYRQTLGQGPEFLTYFQNEAQLEKSRLLSDRFSAERPKGSFSTLEIQRTEQGDSAMYLCASSSTGLNTEAFFGQGTRLTVV.

This clone was seen just once. V and J are TRBV5-5 and TRBJ2-6, with 8 bases aligning to TRBD1. Per germline, CDR1 SGHKS and CDR2 YYEKEE (reference sequence). This CDR3 contains 18 residues. V shed 5 bases, J shed 1 base, and the junction held 11 bases outside the gene matches. The chain's CDR3 is CASRPDRAALSGANVLTF. CDR3 DNA sequence: TGTGCCAGCAGACCGGACAGGGCAGCCCTTTCTGGGGCCAACGTCCTGACTTTC.

This rearrangement joins TRBV9 to TRBJ2-1, with D perhaps TRBD2 (6 bases). Trimming removed 3 bases at V and 0 bases at J, with 16 bases between. The CDR3 extends over 17 amino acids. Germline V gene sequence: CDR1 SGDLS, CDR2 YYNGEE. Written as DNA, the CDR3 is TGTGCCAGCAGCGCCACAGGTAGCGGTTCCTCCTACAATGAGCAGTTCTTC. This gives the protein CASSATGSGSSYNEQFF.